This T cell receptor beta chain was sequenced in a study of regulatory T cells in long-lasting Graves disease. About the study: Persistent Graves' disease denoted over 5 years of antithyroid drugs plus positive TSH receptor antibodies.

Described time point: persistent/refractory GD, antithyroid drugs over 5 years with positive TRAb. Extracted RNA from PBMCs served as the source of the TCR library. Combining iRepertoire HTBI primers with Arm-PCR of CDR3 regions, the authors built TCR beta libraries. TCRdb ran MiXCR on the multiplex PCR reads and lists one entry per CDR3 protein. The sample carries 600,000 to 800,000 distinct CDR3 sequences, about 32% recorded once. This material consisted of peripheral blood mononuclear cells (PBMCs), taken when the disease was refractory, from a patient treated with antithyroid drugs. The sequence was collected from a female donor with Graves disease.

CDR3 amino acids: CASKGGAVANYGYTF. As DNA, the CDR3 is TGTGCCAGTAAGGGGGGAGCCGTAGCTAACTATGGCTACACCTTC. This chain uses TRBV19 with TRBJ1-2; the D gene is possibly TRBD1 (6 bases). The CDR3 extends over 15 amino acids. Germline CDR1 LNHDA, CDR2 SQIVND (reference sequence). Trimming removed 7 bases from V and 0 bases from J, with 15 bases in between.